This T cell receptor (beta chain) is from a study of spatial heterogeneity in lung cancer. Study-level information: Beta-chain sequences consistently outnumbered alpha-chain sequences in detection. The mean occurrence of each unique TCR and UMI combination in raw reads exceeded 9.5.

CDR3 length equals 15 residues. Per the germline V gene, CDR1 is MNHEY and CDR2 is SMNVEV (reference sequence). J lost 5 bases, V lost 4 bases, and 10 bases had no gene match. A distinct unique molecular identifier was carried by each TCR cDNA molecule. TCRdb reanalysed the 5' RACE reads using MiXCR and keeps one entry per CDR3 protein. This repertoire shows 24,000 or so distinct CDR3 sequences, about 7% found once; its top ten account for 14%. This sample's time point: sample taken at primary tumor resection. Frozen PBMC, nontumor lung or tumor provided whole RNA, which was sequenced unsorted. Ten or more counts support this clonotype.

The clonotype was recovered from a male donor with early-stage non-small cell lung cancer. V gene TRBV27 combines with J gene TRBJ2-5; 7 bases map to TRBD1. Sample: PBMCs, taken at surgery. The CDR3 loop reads CASSSSWAGGETQYF. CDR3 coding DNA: TGTGCCAGCAGTTCCTCATGGGCAGGGGGTGAGACCCAGTACTTC.